The 8 T cell receptor beta chains in this list originate from one sample, sequenced in a study of blood T cell repertoires in COVID-19 (dated by TCRdb to about 2020). Libraries came from the immunoSEQ multiplex PCR assay. Drawn from immuneACCESS, this table holds only the in-frame rearrangements with V and J called that TCRdb kept. Clones are partly lost; checked studies trace under half to an unresolved V gene and leave the rest unexplained. Here the sample has fewer than 200,000 clones; roughly four fifths occur a single time. The ten top clones hold around 9.9% of the sample. What was sequenced was peripheral blood. The receptor source for this set is a man in his 70s with active or convalescent COVID-19.

The chain links TRBV18 to TRBJ1-4; 7 bases agree with TRBD1. The CDR3 sequence is 18 residues long. With V trimmed by 4 bases and J by 0 bases, 11 bases remained unmatched. Germline values: CDR1 KGHSH, CDR2 LQKENI. In nucleotides, the CDR3 is TGTGCCAGCTCACGCGGGACAGACTTAGGGTCAACTAATGAAAAACTGTTTTTT. It codes for CASSRGTDLGSTNEKLFF.

The V call is TRBV7-2, the J call TRBJ2-7; a possible D gene is TRBD1 (6 bases). V was trimmed by 5 bases and J by 3 bases, leaving 20 bases between them. The CDR3 totals 16 residues. The V gene's germline CDR1 is SGHTA and CDR2 FQGNSA. CDR3 nucleotide sequence: TGTGCCAGCAGCCTCCACTTTCGACAGGACATCTACGAGCAGTACTTC. Encoded protein: CASSLHFRQDIYEQYF.

This rearrangement joins TRBV19 to TRBJ1-5; weak D call: TRBD1 (6 bases). CDR3 length equals 14 residues. V was shortened by 3 bases and J by 3 bases, with 9 bases between the two germline ends. The germline gives CDR1 LNHDA, CDR2 SQIVND (reference sequence). CDR3: CASSIRQANQPQHF. The DNA of the CDR3 is TGTGCCAGTAGTATTCGACAGGCCAATCAGCCCCAGCATTTT.

The V gene is TRBV30, the J gene TRBJ1-5; 8 bases align to TRBD1. V shed 1 base, J shed 3 bases, and the junction held 5 bases outside the gene matches. The CDR3 runs 15 residues. The germline gives CDR1 GTSNPN, CDR2 SVGIG (reference sequence). The CDR3 coding sequence is TGTGCCTGGAGTGAACTGGACAGGGTCAATCAGCCCCAGCATTTT. Encoded protein: CAWSELDRVNQPQHF.

This clone was counted only a few times. The chain carries TRBV11-2 and TRBJ2-7; TRBD2 might be the D (5 bases). Germline assignment: CDR1 SGHAT and CDR2 FQNNGV. This CDR3 has 14 residues. Trimming took off 5 bases at V and 0 bases at J, with 11 bases between the two ends. This CDR3 reads CASSRGRDSYEQYF. The CDR3, as DNA: TGTGCCAGCAGCCGTGGTCGGGACTCCTACGAGCAGTACTTC.

In its sample, this clone was seen once. The CDR3 loop is CSVGQYNEQFF. As DNA, the CDR3 is TGCAGCGTTGGGCAGTACAATGAGCAGTTCTTC. The V gene is TRBV29-1, the J gene TRBJ2-1; no reliable D call. Trimming pared 4 bases from V and 4 bases from J, leaving 5 bases between. Germline V gives CDR1 SQVTM, CDR2 ANQGSEA. There are 11 residues in the CDR3.

J is TRBJ2-1 and V is TRBV18, with a weak D call TRBD2 (5 bases). Germline CDR1 KGHSH, CDR2 LQKENI. Trimming stripped 6 bases from V and 2 bases from J, with 14 bases between. This CDR3 has 15 residues. The chain's CDR3 is CASSPGIATYNEQFF. Here the CDR3 DNA reads TGTGCCAGCTCCCCGGGGATAGCGACCTACAATGAGCAGTTCTTC.

This chain connects TRBV5-5 to TRBJ2-2; TRBD1 matches 8 bases. V lost 4 bases, J lost 3 bases, and 5 bases stayed unmatched. Germline V gives CDR1 SGHKS, CDR2 YYEKEE (reference sequence). CDR3 length equals 15 residues. CDR3 loop: CASSQVGQDTGELFF. DNA of the CDR3: TGTGCCAGCAGCCAAGTGGGACAGGACACCGGGGAGCTGTTTTTT.